Below, 31 T cell receptor beta chains from the same sample are listed, as sequenced in a study of lymphopenia after photon versus proton radiotherapy. Only in-frame clones appear in the TCRdb table, and some are missing; sequencing was by immunoSEQ multiplex PCR. The sample records 150,000 to 200,000 clones, about 85% being singletons. The sequencing here drew on peripheral blood, taken from a patient treated with photon-based radiotherapy. The origin of the receptors is a man aged 45-65 years with gastric cancer.

This rearrangement joins TRBV7-3 to TRBJ2-2; D may match TRBD1 or TRBD2 (5 bases each). V lost 5 bases and J lost 3, with 19 bases in between. The CDR3 length is 17 residues. Germline loops: CDR1 SGHTA, CDR2 FQGTGA. The CDR3 here is CASSRETGPLDTGELFF. DNA of the CDR3: TGTGCCAGCAGCCGAGAAACGGGGCCTTTGGACACCGGGGAGCTGTTTTTT.

The rearrangement links TRBV7-6 to TRBJ1-1; no definite D call. The CDR3 has 15 amino acids. Per the germline V gene, CDR1 is SGHVS and CDR2 is FNYEAQ. The ends were cut back, 1 base at V and 0 bases at J, with 9 bases in the middle. CDR3 sequence: CASSLGLNMNTEAFF. CDR3 DNA sequence: TGTGCCAGCAGCTTAGGGCTGAATATGAACACTGAAGCTTTCTTT.

The V call is TRBV6-4, the J call TRBJ1-1; D is uncertain. V was shortened by 4 bases and J by 0 bases, with 6 bases between the two germline ends. Germline V gene lookup returns CDR1 MRHNA and CDR2 SNTAGT. This CDR3 spans 13 amino acids. The CDR3 sequence is CASSAQLNTEAFF. The CDR3 DNA sequence: TGTGCCAGCAGTGCACAGCTGAACACTGAAGCTTTCTTT.

This clone was recorded a few times. The chain carries TRBV25-1 and TRBJ2-7, with 8 nucleotides matching TRBD1. The length of the CDR3 is 16 residues. In germline, CDR1 is MGHDK, CDR2 SYGVNS. Trimming removed 8 bases from V and 4 bases from J; junction bases left unmatched: 16. This chain's CDR3 is CASVNILTGEQYEQYF. For the CDR3, the DNA is TGTGCCAGCGTTAACATATTGACAGGGGAGCAATACGAGCAGTACTTC.

The chain is built from TRBV28 and TRBJ1-5; D unresolved. This CDR3 comprises 18 residues. Trimming took 2 bases from V and 0 from J, leaving 17 bases between them. Germline assignment: CDR1 MDHEN and CDR2 SYDVKM. The DNA of the CDR3 is TGTGCCAGCAGTTTAGGGTTCTCTATCCCCTATAGCAATCAGCCCCAGCATTTT. It translates to CASSLGFSIPYSNQPQHF.

The J gene is TRBJ1-1, the V gene TRBV5-6; D is unresolved. Between the trimmed V and J ends, which lost 4 bases and 2 bases, there was a span of 12 bases. Germline V CDR1 and CDR2: SGHDT, YYEEEE. This CDR3 comprises 14 residues. CDR3 sequence reads: CASSTIDDNTEAFF. As DNA, the CDR3 is TGTGCCAGCAGCACCATCGACGATAACACTGAAGCTTTCTTT. Together with reference TRBV5-6 and TRBJ1-1, the CDR3 gives the full variable domain: DAGVTQSPTHLIKTRGQQVTLRCSPKSGHDTVSWYQQALGQGPQFIFQYYEEEERQRGNFPDRFSGHQFPNYSSELNVNALLLGDSALYLCASSTIDDNTEAFFGQGTRLTVV.

This rearrangement joins TRBV7-2 to TRBJ2-3; D uncertain. CDR1 SGHTA and CDR2 FQGNSA come from the germline V gene. Trimming removed 1 base from V and 5 bases from J, with 13 bases in between. The CDR3 contains 15 residues. CDR3 in DNA: TGTGCCAGCAGCTTAGTTGGAAATGGCGTAGATACGCAGTATTTT. Translated: CASSLVGNGVDTQYF.

The chain uses TRBV18 and TRBJ2-2; 7 bases are shared with TRBD2. Germline CDR1 and CDR2: KGHSH and LQKENI. The length of the CDR3 is 18 residues. J gave up 4 bases and V 3 bases, and 14 bases lay outside the gene matches. In nucleotides, the CDR3 is TGTGCCAGCTCACCTCCTTGGGGCGGGAGTCTCTTCACCGGGGAGCTGTTTTTT. Its translation: CASSPPWGGSLFTGELFF. Combining the CDR3 with reference TRBV18 and TRBJ2-2 gives the whole variable domain NAGVMQNPRHLVRRRGQEARLRCSPMKGHSHVYWYRQLPEEGLKFMVYLQKENIIDESGMPKERFSAEFPKEGPSILRIQQVVRGDSAAYFCASSPPWGGSLFTGELFFGEGSRLTVL.

The genes are TRBV25-1 and TRBJ1-2; no clear D. CDR1 MGHDK and CDR2 SYGVNS come from the germline V gene. This CDR3 has 13 residues. Trimming stripped 5 bases from V and 8 bases from J, with 15 bases between. In DNA form, the CDR3 reads TGTGCCAGCAGTAGTACCAGGACGGGCGGCTACACCTTC. Amino acid sequence: CASSSTRTGGYTF.

The gene calls are TRBV7-9 and TRBJ2-5; 10 positions agree with TRBD2. With V trimmed by 5 bases and J by 0 bases, 15 bases remained unmatched. The CDR3 spans 19 residues. Germline CDR1 and CDR2: SEHNR and FQNEAQ (reference sequence). The CDR3 spells CASSPGTSAVGLYQETQYF. In DNA form, the CDR3 reads TGTGCCAGCAGCCCCGGGACTAGCGCAGTGGGGTTGTACCAAGAGACCCAGTACTTC.

V and J are TRBV29-1 and TRBJ1-1, with D perhaps matching TRBD1 (5 bases). Germline V gene lookup returns CDR1 SQVTM and CDR2 ANQGSEA. Trimming stripped 7 bases from V and 8 bases from J, with 17 bases between. This CDR3 spans 12 amino acids. CDR3: CSAVAGSSEAFF. The CDR3 DNA follows: TGCAGCGCTGTGGCAGGGTCATCCGAAGCTTTCTTT.

The gene calls are TRBV6-6 and TRBJ1-4, with 7 bases lining up with TRBD1. Trimming took 6 bases from V and 8 from J; bases not matched to a gene: 15. The CDR3 is made up of 16 amino acids. CDR1 is MNHNY, CDR2 SVGAGI, per germline (reference sequence). The CDR3, as DNA: TGTGCCAGCAGCCTCAACAGACAGGGAGGGGGAGAAAAACTGTTTTTT. This codes for CASSLNRQGGGEKLFF.

The J gene is TRBJ1-2, the V gene TRBV14; 7 positions agree with TRBD1. CDR1 is SGHDN and CDR2 is FVKESK in the germline V gene. The CDR3 length is 16 residues. The V segment lost 2 bases and the J segment 5 bases; nucleotides outside the gene matches: 11. The CDR3 DNA sequence: TGTGCCAGCAGCCAAAACGTTCCCACAGGGGTATATGGCTACACCTTC. Translating gives CASSQNVPTGVYGYTF.

This chain uses TRBV11-2 with TRBJ1-4, with D tentatively TRBD1 (6 bases). The CDR3 is made up of 15 amino acids. Trimming pared 5 bases from V and 5 bases from J, leaving 15 bases between. Germline loops: CDR1 SGHAT, CDR2 FQNNGV. CDR3 sequence reads: CASSMYRALNEKLFF. As DNA, the CDR3 is TGTGCCAGCAGCATGTACAGGGCACTAAATGAAAAACTGTTTTTT.

This sequence joins TRBV5-1 and TRBJ1-5; no firm D call. Germline assignment: CDR1 SGHRS and CDR2 YFSETQ. The CDR3 runs to 16 residues. The V end lost 4 bases, the J end lost 0 bases, and 14 bases lay between the germline ends. In DNA form, the CDR3 reads TGCGCCAGCAGCCCCCAGGCGGGATATAGCAATCAGCCCCAGCATTTT. As protein: CASSPQAGYSNQPQHF.

This clone was found a few times. In DNA, the CDR3 is TGTGCCAGCAGTTCGATTTCGGGACAGGGCACCTACGAGCAGTACTTC. Translated: CASSSISGQGTYEQYF. The chain recombines TRBV27 with TRBJ2-7; 9 bases are a match to TRBD1. J lost 2 bases, V lost 4 bases, and 9 bases had no gene match. The germline V gene encodes CDR1 MNHEY and CDR2 SMNVEV (reference sequence). The CDR3 runs 16 residues.

This clone was seen more than once but under ten times. The chain recombines TRBV4-1 with TRBJ1-2; D unresolved. V lost 1 base and J lost 8, with 14 bases in between. Germline CDR1 and CDR2: MGHRA and YSYEKL. The CDR3 is 14 residues long. The CDR3, as DNA: TGCGCCAGCAGCCAAGCACTAAGAGTTGGCGGCTACACCTTC. This encodes CASSQALRVGGYTF.

The chain is built from TRBV15 and TRBJ2-7; 7 nucleotides match TRBD2. CDR3 length: 16 residues. Germline V gene data show CDR1 as LNHNV and CDR2 as YYDKDF (reference sequence). V dropped 5 bases and J dropped 0; count of bases not matched to a gene: 10. Here the CDR3 DNA reads TGTGCCACCAGCCTATTGGGGGGGAGGAGCTCCTACGAGCAGTACTTC. This gives the protein CATSLLGGRSSYEQYF.

This clone was seen a single time. One base away lies a much larger clone, so this may be a sequencing read error. V gene TRBV9 combines with J gene TRBJ2-7, with D unresolved. Trimming left V 4 bases short and J 0 bases short, with 2 bases between. The germline V gene has CDR1 SGDLS and CDR2 YYNGEE. This CDR3 comprises 11 residues. The CDR3 nucleotides read TGTGCCAGCAGCTCCTCCTACGAGCAGTACTTC. Its protein is CASSSSYEQYF.

This chain connects TRBV5-1 to TRBJ2-1, with 12 bases aligning to TRBD2. Germline CDR1 and CDR2: SGHRS and YFSETQ. The CDR3 is made up of 17 amino acids. J was trimmed by 8 bases and V by 0 bases; bases with no gene match: 9. The chain's CDR3 is CASSLASSGRASDEQFF. The CDR3 nucleotides are TGCGCCAGCAGCTTGGCGTCTAGCGGGAGGGCCTCGGATGAGCAGTTCTTC. Full variable domain (outside the CDR3, taken from reference TRBV5-1 and TRBJ2-1): KAGVTQTPRYLIKTRGQQVTLSCSPISGHRSVSWYQQTPGQGLQFLFEYFSETQRNKGNFPGRFSGRQFSNSRSEMNVSTLELGDSALYLCASSLASSGRASDEQFFGPGTRLTVL.

The chain is built from TRBV7-2 and TRBJ2-7; D gene uncertain. Germline V gene sequence: CDR1 SGHTA, CDR2 FQGNSA. V dropped 1 base and J dropped 0 bases, with 10 bases sitting between them. This CDR3 contains 15 residues. CDR3 bases: TGTGCCAGCAGCTTAGGTCACCCCAGCTCCTACGAGCAGTACTTC. Translating gives CASSLGHPSSYEQYF. The full variable domain, its missing parts supplied by reference TRBV7-2 and TRBJ2-7, is GAGVSQSPSNKVTEKGKDVELRCDPISGHTALYWYRQSLGQGLEFLIYFQGNSAPDKSGLPSDRFSAERTGGSVSTLTIQRTQQEDSAVYLCASSLGHPSSYEQYFGPGTRLTVT.

This clone came up once. The genes are TRBV4-1 and TRBJ1-1; the D gene is possibly TRBD1 (6 bases). Germline V CDR1 and CDR2: MGHRA, YSYEKL. The CDR3 has 17 residues. Trimming removed 2 bases from V and 5 bases from J, with 21 bases in between. The CDR3: CASSQTLVRGPITEAFF. The CDR3 nucleotides are TGCGCCAGCAGCCAAACTCTCGTTCGGGGGCCGATAACTGAAGCTTTCTTT.

V is TRBV5-1 and J is TRBJ1-3; 8 bases agree with TRBD1. Trimming took 4 bases from V and 2 from J; bases not matched to a gene: 11. The length of the CDR3 is 17 residues. Per germline, CDR1 SGHRS and CDR2 YFSETQ. The CDR3 coding sequence is TGCGCCAGCAGCCCGGGACAGGTTGGCTACCCTGGAAACACCATATATTTT. This sequence encodes CASSPGQVGYPGNTIYF. The variable domain in full, with the rest retrieved from reference TRBV5-1 and TRBJ1-3, is KAGVTQTPRYLIKTRGQQVTLSCSPISGHRSVSWYQQTPGQGLQFLFEYFSETQRNKGNFPGRFSGRQFSNSRSEMNVSTLELGDSALYLCASSPGQVGYPGNTIYFGEGSWLTVV.

In nucleotides, the CDR3 is TGCAGCGTTGCAGTGGAAACTAGCACAGATACGCAGTATTTT. Amino acids: CSVAVETSTDTQYF. The genes are TRBV29-1 and TRBJ2-3; D unclear. The CDR3 totals 14 residues. The V end was cut by 4 bases, the J end by 0 bases, with 11 bases between. Germline CDR1 and CDR2: SQVTM and ANQGSEA.

The chain uses TRBV7-6 and TRBJ2-2, with D possibly being TRBD1 (6 bases). The CDR3 runs to 18 residues. V gave up 5 bases and J gave up 6 bases, with 25 bases separating them. The germline V gene has CDR1 SGHVS and CDR2 FNYEAQ. As DNA, the CDR3 is TGTGCCAGCAGCATCGCCCTGGGGGACACGGTGGGGGCCGGGGAGCTGTTTTTT. Protein sequence: CASSIALGDTVGAGELFF.

This clone was counted once. V is TRBV11-2 and J is TRBJ2-7, with 8 bases fitting TRBD2. This CDR3 comprises 11 residues. CDR1 SGHAT and CDR2 FQNNGV come from the germline V gene. V shed 3 bases and J 12 bases; nucleotides not matched to a gene: 4. CDR3 residues: CASSLGLVRYF. DNA of the CDR3: TGTGCCAGCAGCTTGGGACTAGTAAGGTACTTC.

V is TRBV27 and J is TRBJ2-3, with 12 bases fitting TRBD2. The length of the CDR3 is 16 residues. Germline CDR1 reads MNHEY; CDR2 reads SMNVEV (reference sequence). The junction had 6 bases not matched to a gene; V was cut back by 5 bases and J by 3 bases. The CDR3 sequence is CASSPGLAGRTDTQYF. In nucleotides, the CDR3 is TGTGCCAGCAGTCCCGGACTAGCGGGAAGGACAGATACGCAGTATTTT.

This clone was detected only once. The chain recombines TRBV7-9 with TRBJ2-4; 15 positions agree with TRBD2. J was trimmed by 3 bases and V by 5 bases; bases with no gene match: 8. Germline lookup yields CDR1 SEHNR and CDR2 FQNEAQ (reference sequence). The CDR3 loop spans 18 amino acids. CDR3 DNA sequence: TGTGCCAGCAGCCCCGGGACTAGCGGGAGGACCGGCAAAAACATTCAGTACTTC. It yields the protein CASSPGTSGRTGKNIQYF.

This chain uses TRBV11-2 with TRBJ1-2; D is uncertain. This CDR3 comprises 13 residues. Trimming stripped 8 bases from V and 0 bases from J, with 10 bases between. CDR1 and CDR2 (germline): SGHAT, FQNNGV. DNA for the CDR3: TGTGCCAGCTCCCGTTCTTCTAACTATGGCTACACCTTC. Its translation: CASSRSSNYGYTF.

This rearrangement joins TRBV5-5 to TRBJ2-7; 9 positions agree with TRBD2. Germline-derived CDR1 and CDR2 are SGHKS and YYEKEE (reference sequence). Trimming cost V 0 bases and J 7 bases; bases outside gene matches: 8. The CDR3 is 15 amino acids. DNA of the CDR3: TGTGCCAGCAGCTTGGGACTAGCGGTCCCAGATGAGCAGTACTTC. Translated: CASSLGLAVPDEQYF. Based on the CDR3 plus reference TRBV5-5 and TRBJ2-7, the full variable domain is DAGVTQSPTHLIKTRGQQVTLRCSPISGHKSVSWYQQVLGQGPQFIFQYYEKEERGRGNFPDRFSARQFPNYSSELNVNALLLGDSALYLCASSLGLAVPDEQYFGPGTRLTVT.

The chain joins TRBV21-1 to TRBJ2-7; the table's D call, TRBD1, has no DNA check behind it. TRBV21-1 is annotated as a pseudogene. This CDR3 comprises 14 residues. The CDR3 region has the DNA TGTGCCAGCAGCCAGACAGTTTTGGGCTACGAGCAGTACTTC. Protein sequence: CASSQTVLGYEQYF.